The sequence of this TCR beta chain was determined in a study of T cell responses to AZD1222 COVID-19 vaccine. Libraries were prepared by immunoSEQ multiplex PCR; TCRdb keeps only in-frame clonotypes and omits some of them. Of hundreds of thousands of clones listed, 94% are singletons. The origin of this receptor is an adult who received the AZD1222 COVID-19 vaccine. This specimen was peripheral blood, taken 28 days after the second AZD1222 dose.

CDR3 in amino acids: CASSSGTVGTGELFF. In DNA form, the CDR3 reads TGTGCCAGCTCATCCGGGACAGTTGGGACCGGGGAGCTGTTTTTT. V is TRBV18 and J is TRBJ2-2; 7 nucleotides agree with TRBD1. The CDR3 totals 15 residues. V shed 5 bases, J shed 5 bases, and the junction held 8 bases outside the gene matches. The germline gives CDR1 KGHSH, CDR2 LQKENI.